A single sample is the source of the 23 T cell receptor beta chains below, sequenced in a study of PD-1 blockade in classical Hodgkin lymphoma. Only in-frame clones appear in the TCRdb table, and some are missing; sequencing was by immunoSEQ multiplex PCR. In the table there are about 58,000 clones, 75% to 95% of which are singletons. Following autologous stem cell transplantation, relapse occurred in every patient, and exposure to brentuximab vedotin varied. The specimen was peripheral blood mononuclear cells (PBMCs), collected before the second cycle of nivolumab. These receptors were taken from a human donor with classical Hodgkin lymphoma.

The rearrangement links TRBV4-2 to TRBJ2-7; D ambiguous. CDR1 and CDR2 (germline): LGHNA, YNFKEQ. There are 15 residues in the CDR3. V lost 4 bases and J lost 0, with 13 bases in between. The CDR3 bases are TGTGCCAGCAGCCCCCGGCAGGTGGGCTCCTACGAGCAGTACTTC. This translates into CASSPRQVGSYEQYF.

This rearrangement joins TRBV19 to TRBJ2-7, with TRBD1 matching over 7 bases. Germline loops: CDR1 LNHDA, CDR2 SQIVND (reference sequence). The V segment lost 5 bases and the J segment 3 bases; nucleotides outside the gene matches: 4. The CDR3 is 13 residues long. In DNA form, the CDR3 reads TGTGCCAGTAGTTCGGCAGGGGGCTACGAGCAGTACTTC. Its protein is CASSSAGGYEQYF.

V and J are TRBV5-1 and TRBJ2-7, with 12 bases lining up with TRBD2. The CDR3 is 17 amino acids. CDR1 and CDR2 (germline): SGHRS, YFSETQ. The ends lost 0 bases at V and 2 bases at J; junction bases unmatched: 6. CDR3 sequence (DNA): TGCGCCAGCAGCTTGGGACTAGCGGGAGTTTCGGCCTACGAGCAGTACTTC. This sequence encodes CASSLGLAGVSAYEQYF.

This chain connects TRBV28 to TRBJ2-1; D is perhaps TRBD2 (5 bases). Trimming stripped 7 bases from V and 2 bases from J, with 6 bases between. The germline gives CDR1 MDHEN, CDR2 SYDVKM. CDR3 size: 12 residues. The chain's CDR3 is CASTAAYNEQFF. The CDR3 nucleotides are TGTGCCAGCACAGCGGCCTACAATGAGCAGTTCTTC. Supplemented by reference TRBV28 and TRBJ2-1, the full variable domain reads DVKVTQSSRYLVKRTGEKVFLECVQDMDHENMFWYRQDPGLGLRLIYFSYDVKMKEKGDIPEGYSVSREKKERFSLILESASTNQTSMYLCASTAAYNEQFFGPGTRLTVL.

The chain employs TRBV7-3 and TRBJ2-1; D perhaps matches TRBD2 (6 bases). The CDR3 covers 16 residues. Per germline, CDR1 SGHTA and CDR2 FQGTGA. The V and J ends lost 4 bases and 6 bases respectively, with 19 bases between them. CDR3 sequence: CASSSTGPGAGNEQFF. The CDR3 DNA reads as TGTGCCAGCAGCTCGACGGGGCCCGGAGCGGGCAATGAGCAGTTCTTC.

The CDR3 region has the DNA TGTGCCAGCACCATAGGGGTAGGGTACGAGCAGTACTTC. Amino acids: CASTIGVGYEQYF. The chain has TRBV7-9 and TRBJ2-7, with TRBD1 as a possible D gene (5 bases). The V end lost 7 bases, the J end lost 4 bases, and 14 bases lay between the germline ends. In germline, CDR1 is SEHNR, CDR2 FQNEAQ (reference sequence). The CDR3 has 13 amino acids.

The rearrangement links TRBV30 to TRBJ1-1, with 8 bases identical to TRBD1. Germline V gene lookup returns CDR1 GTSNPN and CDR2 SVGIG (reference sequence). The CDR3 loop spans 13 amino acids. V dropped 2 bases and J dropped 4; count of bases not matched to a gene: 3. In DNA, the CDR3 is TGTGCCTGGAGTCGACAGGGGAGCACTGAAGCTTTCTTT. The encoded protein is CAWSRQGSTEAFF.

This clone has only a few counts. The chain has TRBV28 and TRBJ2-1, with D possibly being TRBD2 (6 bases). CDR1 and CDR2 (germline): MDHEN, SYDVKM. With 6 bases removed from V and 3 bases from J, the gap between germline ends came to 27 bases. The CDR3 consists of 19 residues. For the CDR3, the DNA is TGTGCCAGCAGATCAGGACTACTTTTACTCAACCTCATCTACAATGAGCAGTTCTTC. Amino acids: CASRSGLLLLNLIYNEQFF.

The chain joins TRBV19 to TRBJ1-6; D remains unclear. Germline-derived CDR1 and CDR2 are LNHDA and SQIVND (reference sequence). Trimming took 7 bases from V and 4 from J, leaving 14 bases between them. The CDR3 has 15 amino acids. The CDR3 DNA sequence: TGTGCCAGTAATAGGCAAAACGGGTATAATTCACCCCTCCACTTT. Residues: CASNRQNGYNSPLHF.

This chain uses TRBV27 with TRBJ2-3; D uncertain. The CDR3 is 16 residues long. V was cut by 3 bases and J by 0 bases, with 13 bases left in between. Germline values: CDR1 MNHEY, CDR2 SMNVEV (reference sequence). The chain's CDR3 is CASSFEVEPSTDTQYF. In DNA form, the CDR3 reads TGTGCCAGCAGTTTTGAGGTGGAGCCCAGCACAGATACGCAGTATTTT.

This clone came up a few times. The CDR3 here is CASSSAPTYEQYF. The CDR3 DNA reads TGTGCCAGCAGTTCCGCCCCGACCTACGAGCAGTACTTC. The genes are TRBV27 and TRBJ2-7, with unresolved D. V lost 4 bases and J 2 bases, leaving 9 bases between the germline ends. CDR3 length: 13 amino acids. CDR1 is MNHEY, CDR2 SMNVEV, per germline (reference sequence).

This chain connects TRBV7-9 to TRBJ2-7; D gene unclear. The length of the CDR3 is 15 residues. Trimming removed 5 bases from V and 4 bases from J, with 18 bases in between. Germline CDR1 and CDR2: SEHNR and FQNEAQ (reference sequence). This CDR3 is CASSPPYRLGYEQYF. The CDR3 DNA reads TGTGCCAGCAGCCCGCCTTACCGGCTAGGGTACGAGCAGTACTTC.

This clone was observed a single time. The chain has TRBV11-1 and TRBJ2-3; perhaps TRBD2 as D (6 bases). CDR3 length: 15 amino acids. Deletions cut 8 bases from V and 2 bases from J, with 17 bases between. In germline, CDR1 is SGHAT, CDR2 FQDESV (reference sequence). The DNA for the CDR3 is TGTGCCAGCGCAACGGGGGTGGAGCCCACAGATACGCAGTATTTT. Translated: CASATGVEPTDTQYF.

The rearrangement links TRBV28 to TRBJ1-2; 9 nucleotides agree with TRBD1. CDR1 is MDHEN, CDR2 SYDVKM, per germline. The CDR3 is 14 amino acids. Trimming removed 3 bases from V and 12 bases from J; junction bases left unmatched: 11. CDR3 sequence reads: CASSFSLGQGIDTF. In nucleotides, the CDR3 is TGTGCCAGCAGTTTTAGCCTGGGACAGGGAATTGACACCTTC.

This chain joins TRBV6-1 and TRBJ1-5; TRBD1 matches 7 bases. The CDR3 is 17 residues long. V lost 1 base to trimming and J lost 6 bases; unmatched junction nucleotides: 12. Germline CDR1 and CDR2: MNHNS and SASEGT. The DNA of the CDR3 is TGTGCCAGCAGTGAAGATAGGTTTGGACAGGCCTTTCAGCCCCAGCATTTT. This gives the protein CASSEDRFGQAFQPQHF.

This rearrangement joins TRBV13 to TRBJ2-1; 7 nucleotides match TRBD1. This CDR3 has 15 amino acids. In germline, CDR1 is PRHDT, CDR2 FYEKMQ (reference sequence). V lost 5 bases to trimming and J lost 8 bases; unmatched junction nucleotides: 12. CDR3 bases: TGTGCCAGCAGCCTAGACAGGGTATTTCAGGATGAGCAGTTCTTC. Protein: CASSLDRVFQDEQFF.

The chain recombines TRBV2 with TRBJ1-6; weak D call: TRBD1 (6 bases). The CDR3 covers 12 residues. Germline CDR1 and CDR2: SNHLY and FYNNEI. Trimming shortened V by 8 bases and J by 7 bases, and 9 bases separated the two germline ends. The CDR3 DNA is TGTGCCAGCGGGGACACCAATTCACCCCTCCACTTT. Encoded protein: CASGDTNSPLHF.

The V gene is TRBV2, the J gene TRBJ1-4, with TRBD1 identical over 7 bases. Germline V gives CDR1 SNHLY, CDR2 FYNNEI. The CDR3 length is 14 residues. V lost 7 bases to trimming and J lost 8 bases; unmatched junction nucleotides: 10. The CDR3 nucleotides are TGTGCCAGCATGGGCAGGGGGGTTCCCGAAAAACTGTTTTTT. Residues: CASMGRGVPEKLFF.

In this sample, this clone turned up a few times. The chain carries TRBV5-6 and TRBJ1-2; D ambiguous. With 0 bases removed from V and 3 bases from J, the gap between germline ends came to 21 bases. The V gene's germline CDR1 is SGHDT and CDR2 YYEEEE. The CDR3 covers 18 residues. Written as DNA, the CDR3 is TGTGCCAGCAGCTTGGCCGCCCGCCCGGACGGCCGTGACTATGGCTACACCTTC. Protein product: CASSLAARPDGRDYGYTF.

The chain is built from TRBV14 and TRBJ2-6; D gene uncertain. CDR1 is SGHDN and CDR2 is FVKESK in the germline V gene. The CDR3 runs to 14 residues. The germline V and J ends were trimmed by 4 bases and 0 bases, with 4 bases remaining between them. The CDR3 loop is CASSPSSGANVLTF. For the CDR3, the DNA is TGTGCCAGCAGCCCTAGCTCTGGGGCCAACGTCCTGACTTTC.

The rearrangement uses TRBV6-6 and TRBJ2-7; 7 bases are a match to TRBD1. The germline gives CDR1 MNHNY, CDR2 SVGAGI (reference sequence). The V and J ends lost 1 base and 6 bases, in that order; junction bases with no gene match: 9. CDR3 length: 15 amino acids. DNA of the CDR3: TGTGCCAGCAGTTACTTTATGGGACAGATCGTCGAGCAGTACTTC. This gives the protein CASSYFMGQIVEQYF.

This clone was picked up many times. The chain couples TRBV7-2 to TRBJ2-7; D gene unclear. Trimming cost V 3 bases and J 4 bases, with 10 bases left between them. The CDR3 is 13 residues long. Germline V CDR1 and CDR2: SGHTA, FQGNSA. CDR3 in DNA: TGTGCCAGCAGCTTTTGGGTTGAGTACGAGCAGTACTTC. This gives the protein CASSFWVEYEQYF.

The chain is built from TRBV27 and TRBJ1-2; D call uncertain. V was pared by 2 bases and J by 9 bases, with 16 bases between. The V gene's germline CDR1 is MNHEY and CDR2 SMNVEV (reference sequence). This CDR3 is built from 14 residues. The CDR3 here is CASSLAPATMSYTF. CDR3 sequence (DNA): TGTGCCAGCAGTTTAGCTCCTGCCACTATGAGCTACACCTTC.